The clone carrying this TCR beta chain came up a few times. The antigen is not known. TCRdb analysed the 5' RACE reads with MiXCR anew, one entry per CDR3 protein. The sample has hundreds of thousands of distinct CDR3 sequences, about 7.5% seen once. The data were obtained in a study of identical twins. Study findings and constraints: Modelling approaches yielded underestimates of out-of-frame TCR alpha sharing between monozygotic twins. In cord blood, abundant beta clonotypes had fewer insertions; memory showed no trend. Out-of-frame alpha sequences shared by twins showed excess low generation probability.

The CDR3 is 14 residues long. J gave up 3 bases and V 7 bases, and 4 bases lay outside the gene matches. The germline V gene has CDR1 SQVTM and CDR2 ANQGSEA. Separately, the same data were catalogued under a study of yellow fever vaccine responses in identical twins.

The sequence derives from a woman between 18 and 29 years old in good health. Sequencing was done on a sample of memory (CD45RO+) T cells sorted from blood. V is TRBV29-1 and J is TRBJ2-2; 11 bases are shared with TRBD1. The chain's CDR3 is CSGGQGVHTGELFF. The CDR3, as DNA: TGCAGCGGGGGACAGGGGGTTCACACCGGGGAGCTGTTTTTT.